The 8 T cell receptor beta chains in this list originate from one sample, sequenced in a study of blood T cells in healthy people across ages. It was with a sample-barcoded 5' primer and a J-beta primer mix that a second PCR of roughly 7 to 12 cycles was run. TCRdb passed the 5' RACE reads through MiXCR, listing each CDR3 protein once. The data hold some 800,000 distinct CDR3 sequences, with under 45% observed a single time. Sequencing was performed on blood. These TCRs come from a man in his 60s in good health.

The CDR3 DNA follows: TGCGCCAGCAGCCAAGGTCGGGGACCGGAGACCCAGTACTTC. Residues: CASSQGRGPETQYF. The genes are TRBV4-1 and TRBJ2-5, with D perhaps given as TRBD1 or TRBD2 (5 bases each). This CDR3 comprises 14 residues. Germline CDR1 MGHRA, CDR2 YSYEKL. V was shortened by 1 base and J by 5 bases, with 11 bases between the two germline ends.

The chain employs TRBV10-2 and TRBJ2-7, with D possibly being TRBD1 or TRBD2 (6 bases each). This CDR3 spans 16 amino acids. Trimming shortened V by 3 bases and J by 4 bases, and 19 bases separated the two germline ends. Germline CDR1 reads WSHSY; CDR2 reads SAAADI. The CDR3 here is CASSESQGGGRYEQYF. The CDR3 DNA follows: TGCGCCAGCAGTGAAAGCCAAGGGGGAGGACGATACGAGCAGTACTTC.

This clonotype was counted ten times or more. The V and J genes are TRBV3-1 and TRBJ2-7; D uncertain. In germline, CDR1 is LGHDT, CDR2 YNNKEL (reference sequence). The CDR3 sequence is 12 residues long. The V gene lost 0 bases and the J gene lost 3 bases, with 3 bases spanning the gap. CDR3 nucleotides: TGTGCCAGCAGCCAAGAGGGCTACGAGCAGTACTTC. Its translation is CASSQEGYEQYF.

This clonotype was observed once. The rearrangement uses TRBV24-1 and TRBJ1-5; D perhaps matches TRBD1 (6 bases). The CDR3 is made up of 15 amino acids. The germline V gene has CDR1 KGHDR and CDR2 SFDVKD. V was clipped by 5 bases and J by 3 bases, with 13 bases between them. The CDR3 here is CATSGVGQINQPQHF. CDR3 nucleotides: TGTGCCACCAGTGGGGTAGGACAGATCAATCAGCCCCAGCATTTT.

This clonotype has more than one count but fewer than ten. V and J are TRBV4-3 and TRBJ2-3; 10 nucleotides line up with TRBD1. V shed 5 bases, J shed 1 base, and the junction held 6 bases outside the gene matches. The CDR3 contains 16 residues. From germline, CDR1 is LGHNA and CDR2 YSLEER. CDR3 sequence (DNA): TGCGCCAGCAGCGCGAACGACAGGGGGCGCACAGATACGCAGTATTTT. It is translated as CASSANDRGRTDTQYF.

This clonotype was seen a single time. The junction does not match germline at one end; this may be a read error. V usage is TRBV12-3 or TRBV12-4 and J usage is TRBJ1-2; D is unclear. The CDR3 has 13 amino acids. The CDR3 nucleotides read TGTGCCAACAGTTCGGTAGGCGGCTCTGGCTACACCTTC. This translates into CANSSVGGSGYTF.

The V gene is TRBV6-2 or TRBV6-3, the J gene TRBJ2-4; D not resolved. Trimming took off 8 bases at V and 2 bases at J, with 13 bases between the two ends. Germline V gene lookup returns CDR1 MNHEY and CDR2 SVGEGT. CDR3 length: 14 residues. The CDR3 is CASRTHIPKNIQYF. CDR3 DNA: TGTGCCAGCCGTACACATATACCCAAAAACATTCAGTACTTC.

The chain joins TRBV20-1 to TRBJ1-6; 10 nucleotides line up with TRBD1. CDR1 and CDR2 from the germline V gene are DFQATT and SNEGSKA (reference sequence). The junction had 10 bases not matched to a gene; V was cut back by 6 bases and J by 8 bases. CDR3 length: 15 amino acids. The CDR3 reads CSAPPGQGFDSPLHF. Here the CDR3 DNA reads TGCAGTGCCCCCCCGGGACAGGGGTTCGATTCACCCCTCCACTTT.